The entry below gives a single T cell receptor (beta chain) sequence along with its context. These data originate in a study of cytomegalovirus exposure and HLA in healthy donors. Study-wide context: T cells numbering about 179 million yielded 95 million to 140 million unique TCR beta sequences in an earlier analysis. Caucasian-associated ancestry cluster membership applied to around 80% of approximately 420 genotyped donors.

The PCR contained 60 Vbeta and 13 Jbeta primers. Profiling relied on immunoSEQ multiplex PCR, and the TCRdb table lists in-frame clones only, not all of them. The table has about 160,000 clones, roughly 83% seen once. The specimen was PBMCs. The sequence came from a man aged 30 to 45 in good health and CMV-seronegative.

The CDR3 loop reads CASSAGQGGSPLHF. CDR3 nucleotides: TGTGCCAGCAGTGCAGGACAGGGAGGCTCACCCCTCCACTTT. V is TRBV2 and J is TRBJ1-6; 8 bases match TRBD1. Germline V gene sequence: CDR1 SNHLY, CDR2 FYNNEI. With 4 bases clipped from V and 10 bases from J, the junction kept 6 bases outside the gene matches. The CDR3 is 14 amino acids.